This T cell receptor (beta chain) was sequenced for a study of post-analysis software for immune sequencing data. Each TCR beta cDNA library carried unique molecular identifiers. One entry per CDR3 protein results from TCRdb running MiXCR on the PCR reads. The data hold 820,000 or so distinct CDR3 sequences, with 53% observed a single time. The V and J ends lost 5 bases and 6 bases respectively, with 19 bases between them. The CDR3 covers 15 residues. Germline-derived CDR1 and CDR2 are LNHNV and YYDKDF (reference sequence). With regard to this clonotype: Its antigen is still unknown.

General study points: With F measure, samples from one preparation batch clustered together strongly. The study found TRBV5-6, TRBV5-1 and TRBV20-1 among about five TRBV segments more frequent in patients than controls.

The specimen was blood. The rearrangement uses TRBV15 and TRBJ1-2; perhaps TRBD1 as D (5 bases). The clonotype comes from a girl aged 5-17 years with multiple sclerosis. CDR3 protein: CATSPQDRQGHGYTF. Written as DNA, the CDR3 is TGTGCCACCAGCCCCCAGGACCGGCAGGGTCATGGCTACACCTTC.